Below, 12 T cell receptor beta chains from the same sample are listed, as sequenced in a study of T cell repertoires in ileal Crohn's disease. Data came from immunoSEQ multiplex PCR; TCRdb stores just in-frame clones and leaves some out. The sample gives around 15,000 clones, 92% of which show up once; 6% to 8.5% is in the top ten. The time point is: inflamed ileum from the surgical specimen. Sequencing used ileal tissue. These receptors were collected from an adult with Crohn's disease.

The chain carries TRBV9 and TRBJ2-1; D remains unclear. Between the trimmed V and J ends, which lost 0 bases and 9 bases, there was a span of 4 bases. The CDR3 is made up of 11 amino acids. Germline-derived CDR1 and CDR2 are SGDLS and YYNGEE. Here the CDR3 DNA reads TGTGCCAGCAGCGTAGGGGTTGAGCAGTTCTTC. Translated, it gives CASSVGVEQFF.

The gene calls are TRBV28 and TRBJ2-3; the match to TRBD1 covers 9 bases. Germline assignment: CDR1 MDHEN and CDR2 SYDVKM. The CDR3 extends over 15 amino acids. With 3 bases clipped from V and 0 bases from J, the junction kept 1 base outside the gene matches. The CDR3 loop is CASSLGTGSTDTQYF. CDR3 in DNA: TGTGCCAGCAGTTTGGGGACAGGGAGCACAGATACGCAGTATTTT.

The chain is built from TRBV5-1 and TRBJ1-1; D perhaps matches TRBD1 (5 bases). The V end was cut by 0 bases, the J end by 4 bases, with 10 bases between. This CDR3 has 14 amino acids. Germline lookup yields CDR1 SGHRS and CDR2 YFSETQ. The CDR3 region has the DNA TGCGCCAGCAGCTTGGACTTCGGGGGCACTGAAGCTTTCTTT. It encodes CASSLDFGGTEAFF.

The chain links TRBV7-9 to TRBJ2-3; a weak D match, TRBD1 (6 bases). V was cut by 2 bases and J by 5 bases, with 14 bases left in between. CDR3 length: 15 residues. Germline loops: CDR1 SEHNR, CDR2 FQNEAQ (reference sequence). The CDR3 sequence is CASSLPGPRGDTQYF. CDR3 coding DNA: TGTGCCAGCAGCTTACCGGGCCCCAGGGGAGATACGCAGTATTTT.

The chain combines TRBV27 with TRBJ1-2; D ambiguous. Trimming pared 5 bases from V and 3 bases from J, leaving 16 bases between. CDR1 is MNHEY and CDR2 is SMNVEV in the germline V gene (reference sequence). CDR3 length: 15 amino acids. The CDR3 region is CASSQGFWEDYGYTF. The CDR3 bases are TGTGCCAGCAGTCAAGGGTTTTGGGAGGACTATGGCTACACCTTC.

CDR3 region: CASSLGGTRLNYGYTF. The CDR3 nucleotides read TGCGCCAGCAGCTTGGGCGGGACCCGCCTAAACTATGGCTACACCTTC. The chain uses TRBV5-1 and TRBJ1-2, with D maybe TRBD1 (5 bases). The germline CDR1 and CDR2 sequences are SGHRS and YFSETQ. This CDR3 comprises 16 residues. Trimming cost V 0 bases and J 2 bases, with 14 bases left between them.

CDR3 DNA: TGTGCCAGCAGCTTAGACAACTACGAGCAGTACTTC. Translation gives CASSLDNYEQYF. The gene calls are TRBV13 and TRBJ2-7; D is ambiguous. The CDR3 has 12 amino acids. The V gene's germline CDR1 is PRHDT and CDR2 FYEKMQ (reference sequence). Trimming cost V 1 base and J 3 bases, with 4 bases left between them.

The V call is TRBV19, the J call TRBJ2-2; the D gene is possibly TRBD2 (6 bases). V was pared by 6 bases and J by 4 bases, with 21 bases between. The CDR3 loop spans 17 amino acids. Germline V gives CDR1 LNHDA, CDR2 SQIVND (reference sequence). The DNA for the CDR3 is TGTGCCAGTAGCCCGGAGTATAGGCGGGGTGGCACCGGGGAGCTGTTTTTT. Its protein is CASSPEYRRGGTGELFF.

The rearrangement uses TRBV28 and TRBJ1-6; the D gene is possibly TRBD1 (6 bases). Germline loops: CDR1 MDHEN, CDR2 SYDVKM. The V end lost 10 bases, the J end lost 5 bases, and 15 bases lay between the germline ends. The CDR3 spans 14 residues. CDR3 bases: TGTGCCACCCATGGGGGGCTGAATAATTCACCCCTCCACTTT. Translation: CATHGGLNNSPLHF.

V usage is TRBV5-1 and J usage is TRBJ2-3; D perhaps matches TRBD2 (6 bases). The V end was cut by 4 bases, the J end by 4 bases, with 19 bases between. The CDR3 covers 16 residues. Germline V lookup: CDR1 SGHRS, CDR2 YFSETQ. CDR3 bases: TGCGCCAGCAGCGACGCGATACTAGCTGGGGCAGATACGCAGTATTTT. This gives the protein CASSDAILAGADTQYF.

This sequence joins TRBV27 and TRBJ2-5; a weak D match, TRBD1 (6 bases). Trimming removed 1 base at V and 4 bases at J, with 10 bases between. The CDR3 consists of 14 residues. Per the germline V gene, CDR1 is MNHEY and CDR2 is SMNVEV (reference sequence). For the CDR3, the DNA is TGTGCCAGCAGTTTATTTGGGGACACAGAGACCCAGTACTTC. It codes for CASSLFGDTETQYF.

The chain links TRBV5-1 to TRBJ1-1; 9 bases align to TRBD1. The CDR3 sequence is 15 residues long. Germline values: CDR1 SGHRS, CDR2 YFSETQ. The V segment lost 4 bases and the J segment 5 bases; nucleotides outside the gene matches: 9. CDR3 region: CASSTARDRDTEAFF. The CDR3 region has the DNA TGCGCCAGCAGCACGGCTCGGGACAGGGATACTGAAGCTTTCTTT.